This T cell receptor beta chain was captured in a study of early stage breast cancer tumors. Using immunoSEQ multiplex PCR, the repertoire was profiled, and TCRdb retains in-frame clones only, with some absent. The sample lists tens of thousands of clones; more than 65% were seen once. This clonotype was sampled from a person aged 30-39 years with breast cancer. Sequencing was carried out using breast tumor tissue.

The CDR3 region has the DNA TGTGCCAGCTCATACACGGGACAGGGGTACGAGCAGTACTTC. It codes for CASSYTGQGYEQYF. This chain connects TRBV18 to TRBJ2-7, with TRBD1 identical over 10 bases. V was pared by 5 bases and J by 4 bases, with 5 bases of the junction left unmatched. The CDR3 contains 14 residues. CDR1 and CDR2 (germline): KGHSH, LQKENI.